This T cell receptor (beta chain) stems from a study of blood T cell repertoires in COVID-19. Clones were sequenced by immunoSEQ multiplex PCR, and TCRdb holds only the in-frame ones, with some missing. The data show about 380,000 clones, around 90% seen once. The V end was cut by 2 bases, the J end by 5 bases, with 9 bases between. Per the germline V gene, CDR1 is SGHDN and CDR2 is FVKESK. The CDR3 length is 13 residues. Before being deemed recovered, Cohort 3 donors had two negative PCRs, clearance, or symptom resolution. Source material: PBMCs or T cells enriched from blood (not recorded which). The TCR was taken from a woman between 18 and 29 years old who had recovered from COVID-19. This chain joins TRBV14 and TRBJ1-1, with D possibly matching TRBD1 (6 bases). The CDR3 sequence: CASSQFQGTEAFF. DNA of the CDR3: TGTGCCAGCAGCCAATTTCAGGGGACTGAAGCTTTCTTT.